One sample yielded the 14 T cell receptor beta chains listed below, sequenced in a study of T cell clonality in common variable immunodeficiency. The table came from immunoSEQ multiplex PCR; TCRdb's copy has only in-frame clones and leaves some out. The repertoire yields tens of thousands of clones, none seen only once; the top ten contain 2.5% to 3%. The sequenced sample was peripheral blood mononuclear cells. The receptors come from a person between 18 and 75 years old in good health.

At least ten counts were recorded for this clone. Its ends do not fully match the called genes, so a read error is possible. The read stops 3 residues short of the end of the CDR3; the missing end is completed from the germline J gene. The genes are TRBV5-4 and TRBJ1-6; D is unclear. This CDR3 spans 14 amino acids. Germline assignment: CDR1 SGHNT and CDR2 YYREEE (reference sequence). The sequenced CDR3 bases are TGTGCCAGCAGCCCCGGTCCGACTAATTCGCCC. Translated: CASSPGPTNSP. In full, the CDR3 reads CASSPGPTNSPLHF.

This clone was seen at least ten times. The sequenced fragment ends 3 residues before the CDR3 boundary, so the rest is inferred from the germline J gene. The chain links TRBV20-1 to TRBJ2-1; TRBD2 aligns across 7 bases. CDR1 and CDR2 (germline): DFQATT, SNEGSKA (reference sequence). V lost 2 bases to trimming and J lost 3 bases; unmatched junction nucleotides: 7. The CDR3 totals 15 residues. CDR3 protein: CSARYRSGGYNEQFF. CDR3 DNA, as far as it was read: TGCAGTGCTAGATACAGATCGGGGGGCTACAATGAG.

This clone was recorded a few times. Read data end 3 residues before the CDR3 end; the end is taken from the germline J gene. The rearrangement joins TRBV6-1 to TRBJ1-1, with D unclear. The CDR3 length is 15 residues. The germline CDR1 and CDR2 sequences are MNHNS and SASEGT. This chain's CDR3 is CASSGGAGGSETAFF. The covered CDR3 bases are TGTGCCAGCAGTGGAGGAGCGGGAGGTAGCGAGACA.

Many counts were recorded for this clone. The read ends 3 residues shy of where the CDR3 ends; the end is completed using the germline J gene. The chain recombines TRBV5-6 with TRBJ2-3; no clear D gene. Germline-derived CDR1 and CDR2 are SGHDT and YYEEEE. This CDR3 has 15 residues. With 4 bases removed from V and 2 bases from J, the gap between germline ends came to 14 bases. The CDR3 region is CASSRHPQLTDTQYF. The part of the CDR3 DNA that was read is TGTGCCAGCAGCCGTCACCCCCAACTCACAGATACG.

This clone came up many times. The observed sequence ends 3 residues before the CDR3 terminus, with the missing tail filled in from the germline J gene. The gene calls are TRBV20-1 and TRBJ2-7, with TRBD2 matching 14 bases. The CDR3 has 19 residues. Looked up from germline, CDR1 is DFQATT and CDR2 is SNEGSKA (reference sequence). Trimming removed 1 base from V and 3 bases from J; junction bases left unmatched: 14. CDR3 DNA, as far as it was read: TGCAGTGCTAGAGTCGGAGGGACTAGCGGGAGCTGGAAAGGCTACGAG. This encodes CSARVGGTSGSWKGYE. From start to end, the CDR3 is CSARVGGTSGSWKGYEQYF.

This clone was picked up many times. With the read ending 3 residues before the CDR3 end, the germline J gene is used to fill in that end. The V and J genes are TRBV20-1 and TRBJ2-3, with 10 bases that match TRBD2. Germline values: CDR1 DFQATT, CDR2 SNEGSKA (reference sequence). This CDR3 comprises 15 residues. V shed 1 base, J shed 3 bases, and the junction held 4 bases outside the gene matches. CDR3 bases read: TGCAGTGCTAGAGGGGCTAGCGGGAGAACAGATACG. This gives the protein CSARGASGRTDT. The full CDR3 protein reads CSARGASGRTDTQYF.

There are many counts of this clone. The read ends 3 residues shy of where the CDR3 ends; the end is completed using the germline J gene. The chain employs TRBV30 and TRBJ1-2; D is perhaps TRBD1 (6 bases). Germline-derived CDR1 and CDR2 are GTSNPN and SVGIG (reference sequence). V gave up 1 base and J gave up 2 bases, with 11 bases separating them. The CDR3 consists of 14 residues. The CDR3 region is CAWSGGRGNYGYTF. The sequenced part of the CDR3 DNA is TGTGCCTGGAGTGGAGGCAGGGGAAACTATGGC.

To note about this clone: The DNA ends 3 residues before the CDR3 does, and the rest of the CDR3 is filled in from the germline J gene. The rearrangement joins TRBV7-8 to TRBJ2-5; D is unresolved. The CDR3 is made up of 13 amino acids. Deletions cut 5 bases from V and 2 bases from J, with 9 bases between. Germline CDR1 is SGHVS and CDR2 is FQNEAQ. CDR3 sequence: CASSVGQQETQYF. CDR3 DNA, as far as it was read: TGTGCCAGCAGCGTGGGCCAGCAAGAGACC.

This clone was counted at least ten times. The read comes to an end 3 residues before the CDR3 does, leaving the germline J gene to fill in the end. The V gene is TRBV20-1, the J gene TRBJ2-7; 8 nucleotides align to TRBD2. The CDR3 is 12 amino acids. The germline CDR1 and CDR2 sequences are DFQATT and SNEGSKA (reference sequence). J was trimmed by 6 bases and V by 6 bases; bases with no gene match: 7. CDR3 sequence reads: CSAEREYGEQYF. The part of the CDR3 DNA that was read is TGCAGTGCAGAGCGGGAGTATGGCGAG.

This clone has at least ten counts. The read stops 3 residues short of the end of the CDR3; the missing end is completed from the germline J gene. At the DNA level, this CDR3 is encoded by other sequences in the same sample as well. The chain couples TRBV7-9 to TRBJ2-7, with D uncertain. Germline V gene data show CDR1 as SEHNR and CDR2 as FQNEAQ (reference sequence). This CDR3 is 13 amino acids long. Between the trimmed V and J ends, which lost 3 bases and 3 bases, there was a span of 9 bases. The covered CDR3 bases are TGTGCCAGCAGCTTGCCACAGAACTACGAG. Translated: CASSLPQNYE. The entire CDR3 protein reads CASSLPQNYEQYF.

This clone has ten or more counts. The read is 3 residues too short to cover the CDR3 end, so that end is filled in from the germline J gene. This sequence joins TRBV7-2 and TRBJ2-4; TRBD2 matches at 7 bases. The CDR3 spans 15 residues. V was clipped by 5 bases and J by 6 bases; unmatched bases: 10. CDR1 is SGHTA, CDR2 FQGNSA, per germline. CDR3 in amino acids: CASSATGGAGNIQYF. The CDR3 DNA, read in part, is TGTGCCAGCAGCGCCACGGGGGGAGCTGGAAACATT.

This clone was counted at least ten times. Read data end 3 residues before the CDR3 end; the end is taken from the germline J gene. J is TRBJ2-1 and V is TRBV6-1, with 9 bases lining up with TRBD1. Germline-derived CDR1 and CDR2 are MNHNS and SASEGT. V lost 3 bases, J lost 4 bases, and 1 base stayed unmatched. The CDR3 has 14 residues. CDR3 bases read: TGTGCCAGCAGTGAGGGACAGGGTTACAATGAG. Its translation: CASSEGQGYNE. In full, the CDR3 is CASSEGQGYNEQFF.

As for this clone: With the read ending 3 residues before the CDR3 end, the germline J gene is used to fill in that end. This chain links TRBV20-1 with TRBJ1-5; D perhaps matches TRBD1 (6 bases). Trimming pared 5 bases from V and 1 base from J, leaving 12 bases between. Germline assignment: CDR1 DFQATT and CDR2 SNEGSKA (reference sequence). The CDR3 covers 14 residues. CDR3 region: CSAPDSSSNQPQHF. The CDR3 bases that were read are TGCAGTGCTCCGGACAGTTCCAGCAATCAGCCC.

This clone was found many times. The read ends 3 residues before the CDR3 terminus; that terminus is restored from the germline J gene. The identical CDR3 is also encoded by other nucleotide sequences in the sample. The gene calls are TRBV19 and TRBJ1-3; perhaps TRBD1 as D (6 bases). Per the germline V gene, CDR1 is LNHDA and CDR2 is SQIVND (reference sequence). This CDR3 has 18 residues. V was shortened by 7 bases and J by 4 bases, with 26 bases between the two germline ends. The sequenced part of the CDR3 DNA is TGTGCCAGTAAGGTAGAGGCAGGGGAAGTGCAAGACGGAAACACC. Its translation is CASKVEAGEVQDGNT. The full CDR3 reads CASKVEAGEVQDGNTIYF.